The rows below give T cell receptor beta chains drawn from one sample of a study of T cell repertoires in cytomegalovirus infection. Using its own MiXCR run on the reads, TCRdb lists one record per CDR3 protein. The repertoire holds about 900,000 distinct CDR3 sequences, 25% to 40% seen once, with 13% in the top ten. Their target antigens are unknown. The source was cultured CD8+ T cells from PBMCs, collected from culture after CMV antigen stimulation. The receptors here all came from a human donor in good health (CMV status not recorded). Some clones in this sample may be carry-over from other donors' samples. CDR3s include the opening cysteine and the closing phenylalanine or tryptophan. The order of the fields is D gene, clone size, J gene, V gene, CDR3 DNA, CDR3 protein. A D gene is named only where the DNA matches it firmly. Expanded clones get a size class; other rows say once, few or many, or leave the size out.

d_call: NA
clone_size: once
j_call: TRBJ2-1
v_call: TRBV20-1
cdr3_nt: TGCAGTGCTAAACTAGGGTCATCCTACAATGAGCAGTTCTTC
cdr3_aa: CSAKLGSSYNEQFF

d_call: TRBD2
clone_size: NA
j_call: TRBJ2-1
v_call: TRBV2
cdr3_nt: TGTGCCAGCAGGCCCGGGACTAGCGGGGGGCCCCCCTACAATGAGCAGTTCTTC
cdr3_aa: CASRPGTSGGPPYNEQFF

d_call: TRBD2
clone_size: NA
j_call: TRBJ2-7
v_call: TRBV7-9
cdr3_nt: TGTGCCAGCAGCTTCCCCGGCACAGCGGGGTCCTACGAGCAGTACTTC
cdr3_aa: CASSFPGTAGSYEQYF

d_call: NA
clone_size: few
j_call: TRBJ1-2
v_call: TRBV28
cdr3_nt: TGTGCCAGCAGTTTATTCGGAGACAGCGCTAACTATGGCTACACCTTC
cdr3_aa: CASSLFGDSANYGYTF

d_call: NA
clone_size: NA
j_call: TRBJ2-1
v_call: TRBV20-1
cdr3_nt: TGCAGTGCTAGAGCGGGATTCGTCTCCTCCACACTGAATGAGCAGTTCTTC
cdr3_aa: CSARAGFVSSTLNEQFF

d_call: NA
clone_size: few
j_call: TRBJ2-3
v_call: TRBV12-3/TRBV12-4
cdr3_nt: TGTGCCAGCAGTTTATGGGCGGGGGCGAGCACAGATACGCAGTATTTT
cdr3_aa: CASSLWAGASTDTQYF

d_call: NA
clone_size: many
j_call: TRBJ2-1
v_call: TRBV12-3/TRBV12-4
cdr3_nt: TGTGCCAGCACTTTAAAGGTTGAGCAGTTCTTC
cdr3_aa: CASTLKVEQFF

d_call: NA
clone_size: few
j_call: TRBJ1-1
v_call: TRBV10-3
cdr3_nt: TGTGCCATCAGTGGATCGGGGGTTAACACTGAAGCTTTCTTT
cdr3_aa: CAISGSGVNTEAFF

d_call: TRBD2
clone_size: NA
j_call: TRBJ2-1
v_call: TRBV12-3/TRBV12-4
cdr3_nt: TGTGCCAGCAGAGGACTAGCGGTGACCCGGGACAATGAGCAGTTCTTC
cdr3_aa: CASRGLAVTRDNEQFF

d_call: TRBD1
clone_size: NA
j_call: TRBJ1-6
v_call: TRBV19
cdr3_nt: TGTGCCAGTACCTCGACAGGGGGTAATTCACCCCTCCACTTT
cdr3_aa: CASTSTGGNSPLHF

d_call: NA
clone_size: NA
j_call: TRBJ1-1
v_call: TRBV12-3/TRBV12-4
cdr3_nt: TGTGCCAGCAGTTTAGCGGGGGATCCGAACACTGAAGCTTTCTTT
cdr3_aa: CASSLAGDPNTEAFF

d_call: NA
clone_size: many
j_call: TRBJ2-5
v_call: TRBV11-3
cdr3_nt: TGTGCCAGCAGCTCTGGGGAAAGGTTAAGGGAGACCCAGTACTTC
cdr3_aa: CASSSGERLRETQYF

d_call: NA
clone_size: few
j_call: TRBJ2-5
v_call: TRBV28
cdr3_nt: TGTGCCAGCAGTTCCCGAACAGGAATCCAAGAGACCCAGTACTTC
cdr3_aa: CASSSRTGIQETQYF

d_call: NA
clone_size: NA
j_call: TRBJ2-1
v_call: TRBV2
cdr3_nt: TGTGCCAGCCGGAAATCGAATGAGCAGTTCTTC
cdr3_aa: CASRKSNEQFF

d_call: TRBD2
clone_size: NA
j_call: TRBJ2-3
v_call: TRBV27
cdr3_nt: TGTGCCAGCAGGCCGGGACTAGTTCTGCCAGATACGCAGTATTTT
cdr3_aa: CASRPGLVLPDTQYF

d_call: NA
clone_size: few
j_call: TRBJ1-6
v_call: TRBV12-5
cdr3_nt: TGTGCTAGCCAGCGGGAAGTCGCAGGGTTTGGTTCACCCCTCCACTTT
cdr3_aa: CASQREVAGFGSPLHF

d_call: TRBD2
clone_size: many
j_call: TRBJ2-3
v_call: TRBV7-6
cdr3_nt: TGTGCCAGCAGCTTAGGAAACGGCCTAGCGGGTCTTACTCGTCCCACAGATACGCAGTATTTT
cdr3_aa: CASSLGNGLAGLTRPTDTQYF

d_call: NA
clone_size: NA
j_call: TRBJ1-6
v_call: TRBV5-1
cdr3_nt: TGCGCCAGCAGCTCGGAGAGGGGGTATAATTCACCCCTCCACTTT
cdr3_aa: CASSSERGYNSPLHF

d_call: NA
clone_size: once
j_call: TRBJ2-5
v_call: TRBV15
cdr3_nt: TGTGCCACGGACGGGCAAGAGACCCAGTACTTC
cdr3_aa: CATDGQETQYF

d_call: TRBD1
clone_size: NA
j_call: TRBJ1-2
v_call: TRBV27
cdr3_nt: TGTGCCAGCAGCTATGCTTCACCCGACAGGGGGGATGGCTACACCTTC
cdr3_aa: CASSYASPDRGDGYTF

d_call: TRBD1
clone_size: many
j_call: TRBJ1-2
v_call: TRBV7-9
cdr3_nt: TGTGCCAGCAGCCCTTCGGGACAGACTTCCCTTAACTATGGCTACACCTTC
cdr3_aa: CASSPSGQTSLNYGYTF

d_call: NA
clone_size: NA
j_call: TRBJ2-2
v_call: TRBV27
cdr3_nt: TGTGCCAGCAGTTTATCCACGGCCCCCGGGGAGCTGTTTTTT
cdr3_aa: CASSLSTAPGELFF

d_call: NA
clone_size: NA
j_call: TRBJ2-2
v_call: TRBV3-1
cdr3_nt: TGTGCCAGCAGCCAACTTCTTCGGAAGGACAACGGGGAGCTGTTTTTT
cdr3_aa: CASSQLLRKDNGELFF

d_call: NA
clone_size: NA
j_call: TRBJ2-1
v_call: TRBV7-9
cdr3_nt: TGTGCCAGCAGAGTCCCAGGGCATGGTGAGCAGTTCTTC
cdr3_aa: CASRVPGHGEQFF

d_call: NA
clone_size: few
j_call: TRBJ2-5
v_call: TRBV9
cdr3_nt: TGTGCCAGCAGCGAGGGGGGTCCCCAGTACTTC
cdr3_aa: CASSEGGPQYF

d_call: TRBD1
clone_size: NA
j_call: TRBJ1-5
v_call: TRBV28
cdr3_nt: TGTGCCAGCAGTTATGGGACAGCCCCAAATCAGCCCCAGCATTTT
cdr3_aa: CASSYGTAPNQPQHF

d_call: NA
clone_size: few
j_call: TRBJ1-2
v_call: TRBV4-2
cdr3_nt: TGTGCCAGCAGCCAAGAAGCCGGTCGTCACTATGGCTACACCTTC
cdr3_aa: CASSQEAGRHYGYTF

d_call: NA
clone_size: few
j_call: TRBJ2-5
v_call: TRBV6-2/TRBV6-3
cdr3_nt: TGTGCCAGCAGTTACCCGTGGAGAGAGACCCAGTACTTC
cdr3_aa: CASSYPWRETQYF

d_call: NA
clone_size: few
j_call: TRBJ1-1
v_call: TRBV4-1
cdr3_nt: TGCGCCAGCAGCCAAGGGGCGAGGGACACTGAAGCTTTCTTT
cdr3_aa: CASSQGARDTEAFF

d_call: NA
clone_size: few
j_call: TRBJ2-1
v_call: TRBV5-1
cdr3_nt: TGCGCCAGCAGCTGGACCCGGGACAATGAGCAGTTCTTC
cdr3_aa: CASSWTRDNEQFF

d_call: NA
clone_size: NA
j_call: TRBJ1-4
v_call: TRBV6-6
cdr3_nt: TGTGCCAGCAGTTTATCAGGGCCTAATGGAAAACTGTTTTTT
cdr3_aa: CASSLSGPNGKLFF

d_call: NA
clone_size: many
j_call: TRBJ1-4
v_call: TRBV7-8
cdr3_nt: TGTGCCAGCAGCTTACTCTCATGGGGTGAAAAACTGTTTTTT
cdr3_aa: CASSLLSWGEKLFF

d_call: NA
clone_size: NA
j_call: TRBJ1-5
v_call: TRBV6-2/TRBV6-3
cdr3_nt: TGTGCCAGCAGTTACACCCGGTTGCAGCCCCAGCATTTT
cdr3_aa: CASSYTRLQPQHF

d_call: TRBD1
clone_size: NA
j_call: TRBJ1-2
v_call: TRBV10-3
cdr3_nt: TGTGCCATCGAAGGACAGGGAGGAGGCTATACCTTC
cdr3_aa: CAIEGQGGGYTF

d_call: TRBD1
clone_size: NA
j_call: TRBJ2-1
v_call: TRBV11-2
cdr3_nt: TGTGCCAGCAGCTTAGGGGACAGGGGGTTCTACAATGAGCAGTTCTTC
cdr3_aa: CASSLGDRGFYNEQFF

d_call: NA
clone_size: few
j_call: TRBJ1-4
v_call: TRBV7-9
cdr3_nt: TGTGCCAGCAGCTCCCTACAATCCTACGGGATCCATGAAAAACTGTTTTTT
cdr3_aa: CASSSLQSYGIHEKLFF

d_call: TRBD1
clone_size: many
j_call: TRBJ2-5
v_call: TRBV6-2/TRBV6-3
cdr3_nt: TGTGCCAGCAGTTACTCGGCCGGGTTGTCGGGACAGGACCAAGAGACCCAGTACTTC
cdr3_aa: CASSYSAGLSGQDQETQYF

d_call: NA
clone_size: few
j_call: TRBJ2-3
v_call: TRBV18
cdr3_nt: TGTGCCAGCTCACCGTTGGATGAGTATCGCACAGATACGCAGTATTTT
cdr3_aa: CASSPLDEYRTDTQYF

d_call: TRBD1
clone_size: many
j_call: TRBJ1-2
v_call: TRBV11-1
cdr3_nt: TGTGCCAGCAGCCGACTCCTATGGGACAGGGACTATGGCTACACCTTC
cdr3_aa: CASSRLLWDRDYGYTF

d_call: NA
clone_size: many
j_call: TRBJ2-3
v_call: TRBV6-1
cdr3_nt: TGTGCCAGCATGTCAGGGGAATCGAGCACAGATACGCAGTATTTT
cdr3_aa: CASMSGESSTDTQYF